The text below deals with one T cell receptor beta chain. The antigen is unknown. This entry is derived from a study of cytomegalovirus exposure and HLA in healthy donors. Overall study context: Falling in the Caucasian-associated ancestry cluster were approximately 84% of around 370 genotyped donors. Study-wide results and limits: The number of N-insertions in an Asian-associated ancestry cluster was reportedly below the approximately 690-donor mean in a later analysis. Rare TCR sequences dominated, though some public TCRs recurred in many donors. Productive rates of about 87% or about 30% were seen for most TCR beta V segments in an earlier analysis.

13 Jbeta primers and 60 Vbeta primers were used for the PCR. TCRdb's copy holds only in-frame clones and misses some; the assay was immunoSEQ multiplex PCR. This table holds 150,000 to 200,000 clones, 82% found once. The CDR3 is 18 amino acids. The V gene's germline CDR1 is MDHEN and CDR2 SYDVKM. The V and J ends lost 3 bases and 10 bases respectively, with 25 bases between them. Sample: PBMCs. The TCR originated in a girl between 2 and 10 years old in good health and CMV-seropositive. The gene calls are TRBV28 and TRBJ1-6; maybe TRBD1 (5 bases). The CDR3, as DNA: TGTGCCAGCAGTTTCATCTCAGGGTGTTTTTGGCCGCAATCACCCCTCCACTTT. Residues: CASSFISGCFWPQSPLHF.